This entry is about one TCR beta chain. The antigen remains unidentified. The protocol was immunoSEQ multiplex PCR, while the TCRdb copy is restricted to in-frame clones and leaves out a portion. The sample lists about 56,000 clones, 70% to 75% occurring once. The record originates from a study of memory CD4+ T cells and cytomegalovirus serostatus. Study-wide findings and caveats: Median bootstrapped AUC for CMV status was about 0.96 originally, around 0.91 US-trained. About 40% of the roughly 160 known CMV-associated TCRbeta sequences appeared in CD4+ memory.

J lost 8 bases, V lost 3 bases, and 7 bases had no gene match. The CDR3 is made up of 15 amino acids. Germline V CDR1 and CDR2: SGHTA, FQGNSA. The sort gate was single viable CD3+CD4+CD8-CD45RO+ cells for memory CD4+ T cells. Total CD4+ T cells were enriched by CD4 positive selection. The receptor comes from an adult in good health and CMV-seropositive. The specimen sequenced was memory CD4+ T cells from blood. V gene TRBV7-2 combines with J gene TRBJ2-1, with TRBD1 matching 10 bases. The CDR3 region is CASSLGQGPLDEQFF. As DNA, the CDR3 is TGTGCCAGCAGCTTGGGACAGGGGCCCCTCGATGAGCAGTTCTTC.